Shown below are 6 T cell receptor beta chains from a single sample sequenced in a study of cytomegalovirus exposure and HLA in healthy donors. PCR employed 60 Vbeta and 13 Jbeta primers. Libraries were prepared by immunoSEQ multiplex PCR; TCRdb keeps only in-frame clonotypes and omits some of them. Here the sample spans over 110,000 clones, 70% to 75% being singletons. The sample consisted of PBMCs. The receptors originated from a woman aged 40 to 50 in good health and CMV-seronegative.

V is TRBV7-2 and J is TRBJ1-4; weak D call: TRBD1 (6 bases). With 1 base removed from V and 8 bases from J, the gap between germline ends came to 8 bases. CDR1 is SGHTA and CDR2 is FQGNSA in the germline V gene. The CDR3 runs 13 residues. The chain's CDR3 is CASSLGTGEKLFF. DNA of the CDR3: TGTGCCAGCAGCTTAGGAACAGGGGAAAAACTGTTTTTT. Full variable domain (remainder filled in from reference TRBV7-2 and TRBJ1-4): GAGVSQSPSNKVTEKGKDVELRCDPISGHTALYWYRQSLGQGLEFLIYFQGNSAPDKSGLPSDRFSAERTGGSVSTLTIQRTQQEDSAVYLCASSLGTGEKLFFGSGTQLSVL.

This chain uses TRBV29-1 with TRBJ2-1, with 10 nucleotides matching TRBD2. Per germline, CDR1 SQVTM and CDR2 ANQGSEA. The CDR3 length is 15 residues. Germline trimming cut 0 bases from V and 8 bases from J; bases unmatched to any gene: 7. The CDR3: CSVEDPSGGADEQFF. DNA for the CDR3: TGCAGCGTTGAAGATCCCAGCGGGGGGGCCGATGAGCAGTTCTTC.

The V call is TRBV27, the J call TRBJ2-7; 7 nucleotides agree with TRBD1. The CDR3 covers 13 residues. The germline gives CDR1 MNHEY, CDR2 SMNVEV (reference sequence). Trimming took 6 bases from V and 2 from J; bases not matched to a gene: 4. CDR3 residues: CASRGDSTYEQYF. The CDR3, as DNA: TGTGCCAGCAGGGGGGACAGCACCTACGAGCAGTACTTC.

The sample holds one count of this clone. The rearrangement uses TRBV9 and TRBJ2-3, with TRBD1 matching 10 bases. J was trimmed by 1 base and V by 0 bases; bases with no gene match: 2. The CDR3 consists of 16 residues. The germline V gene has CDR1 SGDLS and CDR2 YYNGEE. The CDR3 reads CASSVAGTGGTDTQYF. The DNA for the CDR3 is TGTGCCAGCAGCGTAGCTGGGACAGGGGGCACAGATACGCAGTATTTT.

V is TRBV19 and J is TRBJ2-1; TRBD2 agrees at 8 bases. The ends lost 5 bases at V and 3 bases at J; junction bases unmatched: 9. The length of the CDR3 is 16 residues. The germline gives CDR1 LNHDA, CDR2 SQIVND (reference sequence). DNA for the CDR3: TGTGCCAGTAGTTCCGTCAGCGGGGGAGACTACAATGAGCAGTTCTTC. It codes for CASSSVSGGDYNEQFF.

This chain links TRBV27 with TRBJ1-2, with D possibly TRBD1 on 5 matching bases. Germline lookup yields CDR1 MNHEY and CDR2 SMNVEV (reference sequence). V was cut by 10 bases and J by 8 bases, with 14 bases left in between. The CDR3 has 11 residues. CDR3 DNA: TGTGCCACCAGGGCAGGGTACGGCTACACCTTC. It translates to CATRAGYGYTF.